This TCR beta chain was sequenced during a study of T-cell reconstitution after alpha-beta-depleted transplantation in children. This clonotype was counted many times. CDR3 size: 11 residues. Looked up from germline, CDR1 is DFQATT and CDR2 is SNEGSKA (reference sequence). Trimming cost V 6 bases and J 10 bases, with 15 bases left between them. Unique molecular identifiers were used in preparing the TCRbeta library. TCRdb re-derived calls from the PCR reads in MiXCR, one entry per CDR3 protein. The data hold around 530,000 distinct CDR3 sequences, with approximately 30% observed a single time. V is TRBV20-1 and J is TRBJ1-1, with D perhaps matching TRBD1 (5 bases). This material consisted of PBMCs from the stem cell graft donor, taken from the stem cell graft. The clonotype originates from a human donor who donated a stem cell graft to a child with aplastic anemia. The DNA for the CDR3 is TGCAGTGCCTACGACAGAATTGGAGCTTTCTTT. This sequence encodes CSAYDRIGAFF.